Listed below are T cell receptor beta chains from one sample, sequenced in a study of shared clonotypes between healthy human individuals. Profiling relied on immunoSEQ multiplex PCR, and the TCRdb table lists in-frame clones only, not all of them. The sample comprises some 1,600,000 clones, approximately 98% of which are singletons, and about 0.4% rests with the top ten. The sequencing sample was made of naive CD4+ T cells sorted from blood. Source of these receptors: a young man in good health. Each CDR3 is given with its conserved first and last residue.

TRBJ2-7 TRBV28 CASSLNILYEQYF
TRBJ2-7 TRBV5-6 CASSPGLAGVEYEQYF
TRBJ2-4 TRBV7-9 CASSVVLGGMNIQYF
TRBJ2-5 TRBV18 CASSPPSWETQYF
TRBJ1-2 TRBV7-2 CASSHGGSWDNNYGYTF
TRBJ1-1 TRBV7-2 CASSLKRATGAEAFF
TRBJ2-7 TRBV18 CASSPPIFGEGRYEQYF
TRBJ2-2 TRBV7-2 CASSFDRVSGELFF
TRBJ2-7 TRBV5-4 CASSLGAGTGFSEQYF
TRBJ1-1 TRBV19 CASSRQGAADPHTEAFF
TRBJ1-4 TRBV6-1 CASSEQRTYEKLFF
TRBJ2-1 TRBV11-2 CASSLSMGSGRLSYNEQFF
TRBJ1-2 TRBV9 CASSVTQDSYYGYTF
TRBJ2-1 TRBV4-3 CASSQGNAGGYDNEQFF
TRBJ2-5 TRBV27 CASSLTLAGGPKTQYF
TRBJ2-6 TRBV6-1 CASSENSGLLTGANVLTF